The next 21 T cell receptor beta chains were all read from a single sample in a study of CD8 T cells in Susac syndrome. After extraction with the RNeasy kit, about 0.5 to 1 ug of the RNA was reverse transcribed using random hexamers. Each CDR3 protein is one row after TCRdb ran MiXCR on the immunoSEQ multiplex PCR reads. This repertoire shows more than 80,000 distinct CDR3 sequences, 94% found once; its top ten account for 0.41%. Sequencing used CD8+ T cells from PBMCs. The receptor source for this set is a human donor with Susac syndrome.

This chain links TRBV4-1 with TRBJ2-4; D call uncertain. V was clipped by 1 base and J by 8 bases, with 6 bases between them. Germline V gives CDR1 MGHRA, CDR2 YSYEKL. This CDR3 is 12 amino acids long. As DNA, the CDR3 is TGCGCCAGCAGCCAAGCTGGGGACATTCAGTACTTC. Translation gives CASSQAGDIQYF.

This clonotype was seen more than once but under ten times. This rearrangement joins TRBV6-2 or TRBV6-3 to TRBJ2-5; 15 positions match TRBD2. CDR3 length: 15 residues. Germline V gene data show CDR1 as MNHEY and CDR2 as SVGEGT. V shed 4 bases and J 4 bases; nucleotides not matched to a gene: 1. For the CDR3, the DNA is TGTGCCAGCAGTTGGACTAGCGGGGGGGCAGAGACCCAGTACTTC. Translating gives CASSWTSGGAETQYF.

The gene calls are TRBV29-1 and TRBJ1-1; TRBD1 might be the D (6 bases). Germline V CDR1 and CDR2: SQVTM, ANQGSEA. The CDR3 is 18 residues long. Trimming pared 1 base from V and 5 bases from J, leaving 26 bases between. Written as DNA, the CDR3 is TGCAGCGTTGAAGGTATTACACAGGGTAAGGCTTCTGTGACTGAAGCTTTCTTT. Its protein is CSVEGITQGKASVTEAFF.

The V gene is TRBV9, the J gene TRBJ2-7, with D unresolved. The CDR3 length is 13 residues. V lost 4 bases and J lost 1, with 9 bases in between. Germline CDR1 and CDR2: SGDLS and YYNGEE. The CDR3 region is CASSPRSSYEQYF. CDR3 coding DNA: TGTGCCAGCAGCCCCCGGAGTTCCTACGAGCAGTACTTC.

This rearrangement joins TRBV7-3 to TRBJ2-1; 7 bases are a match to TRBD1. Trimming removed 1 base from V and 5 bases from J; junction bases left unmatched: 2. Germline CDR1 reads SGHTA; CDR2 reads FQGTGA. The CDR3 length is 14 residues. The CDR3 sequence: CASSLMGTDNEQFF. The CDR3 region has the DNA TGTGCCAGCAGCTTAATGGGGACAGACAATGAGCAGTTCTTC.

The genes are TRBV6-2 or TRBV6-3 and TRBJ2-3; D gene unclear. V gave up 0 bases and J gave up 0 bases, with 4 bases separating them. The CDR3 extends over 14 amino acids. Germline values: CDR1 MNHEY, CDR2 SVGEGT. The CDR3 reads CASSYSTSTDTQYF. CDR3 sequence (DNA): TGTGCCAGCAGTTACTCGACTAGCACAGATACGCAGTATTTT.

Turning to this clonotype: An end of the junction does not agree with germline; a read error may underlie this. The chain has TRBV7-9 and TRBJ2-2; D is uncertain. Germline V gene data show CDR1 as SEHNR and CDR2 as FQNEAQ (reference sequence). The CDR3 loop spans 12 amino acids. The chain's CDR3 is CGNDPNTGELFF. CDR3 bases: TGCGGCAACGACCCGAACACCGGGGAGCTGTTTTTT.

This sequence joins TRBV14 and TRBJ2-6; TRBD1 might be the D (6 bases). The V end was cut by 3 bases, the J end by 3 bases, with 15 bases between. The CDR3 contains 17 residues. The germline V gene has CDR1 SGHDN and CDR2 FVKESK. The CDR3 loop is CASSQGAMSVGANVLTF. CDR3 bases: TGTGCCAGCAGCCAGGGGGCTATGAGTGTTGGGGCCAACGTCCTGACTTTC.

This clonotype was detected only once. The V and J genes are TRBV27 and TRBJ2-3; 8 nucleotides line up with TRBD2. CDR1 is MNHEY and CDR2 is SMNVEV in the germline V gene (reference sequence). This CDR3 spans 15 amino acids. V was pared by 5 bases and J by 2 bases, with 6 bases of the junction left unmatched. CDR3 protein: CASSILAGSTDTQYF. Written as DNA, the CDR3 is TGTGCCAGCAGTATTTTAGCGGGGTCCACAGATACGCAGTATTTT.

This chain's CDR3 is CSVRQDSSYEQYF. In nucleotides, the CDR3 is TGCAGCGTTAGGCAGGACAGCTCCTACGAGCAGTACTTC. The V and J genes are TRBV29-1 and TRBJ2-7; TRBD1 is a possible D gene (6 bases). The CDR3 extends over 13 amino acids. Per germline, CDR1 SQVTM and CDR2 ANQGSEA. V dropped 5 bases and J dropped 0 bases, with 11 bases sitting between them.

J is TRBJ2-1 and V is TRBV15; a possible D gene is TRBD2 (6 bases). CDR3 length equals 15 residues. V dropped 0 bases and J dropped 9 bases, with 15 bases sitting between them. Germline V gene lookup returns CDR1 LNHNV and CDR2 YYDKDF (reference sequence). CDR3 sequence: CATSRDTSSAGEQFF. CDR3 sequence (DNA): TGTGCCACCAGCAGAGATACCAGTTCAGCGGGTGAGCAGTTCTTC.

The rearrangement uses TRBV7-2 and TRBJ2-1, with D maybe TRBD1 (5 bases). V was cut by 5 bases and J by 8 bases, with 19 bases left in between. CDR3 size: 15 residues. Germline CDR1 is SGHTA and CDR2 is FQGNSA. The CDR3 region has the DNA TGTGCCAGCAGCACCTTTAGTGGGGCTTTGGATGAGCAGTTCTTC. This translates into CASSTFSGALDEQFF. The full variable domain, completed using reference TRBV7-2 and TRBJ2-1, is GAGVSQSPSNKVTEKGKDVELRCDPISGHTALYWYRQSLGQGLEFLIYFQGNSAPDKSGLPSDRFSAERTGGSVSTLTIQRTQQEDSAVYLCASSTFSGALDEQFFGPGTRLTVL.

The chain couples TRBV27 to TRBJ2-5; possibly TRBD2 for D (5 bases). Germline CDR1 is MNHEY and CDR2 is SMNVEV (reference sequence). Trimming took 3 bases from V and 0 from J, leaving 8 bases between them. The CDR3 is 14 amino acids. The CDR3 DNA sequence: TGTGCCAGCAGTTTTGGGAGAAACCAAGAGACCCAGTACTTC. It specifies CASSFGRNQETQYF.

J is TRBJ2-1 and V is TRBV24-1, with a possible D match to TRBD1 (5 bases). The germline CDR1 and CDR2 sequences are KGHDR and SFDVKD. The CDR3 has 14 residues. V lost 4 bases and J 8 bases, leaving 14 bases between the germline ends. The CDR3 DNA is TGTGCCACCAGTGACCGGGTAGGGGCCGATGAGCAGTTCTTC. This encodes CATSDRVGADEQFF.

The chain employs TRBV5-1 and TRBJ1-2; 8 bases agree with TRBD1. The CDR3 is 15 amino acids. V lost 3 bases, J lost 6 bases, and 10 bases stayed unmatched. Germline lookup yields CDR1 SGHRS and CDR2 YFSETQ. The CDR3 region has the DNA TGCGCCAGCAGCTCCATCACAGGGGGACAAGATGGCTACACCTTC. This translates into CASSSITGGQDGYTF. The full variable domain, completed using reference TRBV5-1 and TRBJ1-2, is KAGVTQTPRYLIKTRGQQVTLSCSPISGHRSVSWYQQTPGQGLQFLFEYFSETQRNKGNFPGRFSGRQFSNSRSEMNVSTLELGDSALYLCASSSITGGQDGYTFGSGTRLTVV.

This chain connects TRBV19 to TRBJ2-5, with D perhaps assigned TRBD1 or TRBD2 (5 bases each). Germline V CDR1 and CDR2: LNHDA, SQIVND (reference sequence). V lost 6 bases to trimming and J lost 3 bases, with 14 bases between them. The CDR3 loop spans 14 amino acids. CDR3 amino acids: CASRGVGREETQYF. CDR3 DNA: TGTGCCAGTAGGGGGGTTGGCAGGGAAGAGACCCAGTACTTC.

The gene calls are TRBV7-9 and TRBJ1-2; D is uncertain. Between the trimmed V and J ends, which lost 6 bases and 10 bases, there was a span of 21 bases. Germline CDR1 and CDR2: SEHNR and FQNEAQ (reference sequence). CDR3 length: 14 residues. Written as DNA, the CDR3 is TGTGCCAGCAGTCGACCGTCGGAGACATTTGACTACACCTTC. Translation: CASSRPSETFDYTF. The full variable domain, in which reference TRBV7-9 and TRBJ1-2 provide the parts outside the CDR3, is DTGVSQNPRHKITKRGQNVTFRCDPISEHNRLYWYRQTLGQGPEFLTYFQNEAQLEKSRLLSDRFSAERPKGSFSTLEIQRTEQGDSAMYLCASSRPSETFDYTFGSGTRLTVV.

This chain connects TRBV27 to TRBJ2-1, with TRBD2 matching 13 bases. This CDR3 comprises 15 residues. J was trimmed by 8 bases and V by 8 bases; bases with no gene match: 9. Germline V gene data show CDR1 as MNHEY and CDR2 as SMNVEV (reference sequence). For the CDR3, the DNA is TGTGCCAGCTCCCCCGGGACTAGCGGGGCCGATGAGCAGTTCTTC. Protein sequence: CASSPGTSGADEQFF.

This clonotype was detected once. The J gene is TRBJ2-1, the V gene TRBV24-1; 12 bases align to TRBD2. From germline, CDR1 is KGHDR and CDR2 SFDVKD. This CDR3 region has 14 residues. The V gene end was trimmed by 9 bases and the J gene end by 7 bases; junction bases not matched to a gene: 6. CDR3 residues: CATETSGGSNEQFF. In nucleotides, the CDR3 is TGTGCCACCGAAACTAGCGGGGGGTCGAATGAGCAGTTCTTC.

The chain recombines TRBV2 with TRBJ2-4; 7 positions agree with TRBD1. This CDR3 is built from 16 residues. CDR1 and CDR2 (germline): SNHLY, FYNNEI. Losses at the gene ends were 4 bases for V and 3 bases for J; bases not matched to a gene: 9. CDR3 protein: CASSGDREKDKNIQYF. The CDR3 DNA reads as TGTGCCAGCAGTGGTGACAGGGAGAAGGACAAAAACATTCAGTACTTC.

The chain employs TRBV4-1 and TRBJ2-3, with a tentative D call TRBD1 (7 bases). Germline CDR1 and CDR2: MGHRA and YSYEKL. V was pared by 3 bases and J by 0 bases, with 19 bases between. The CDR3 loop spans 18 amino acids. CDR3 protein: CASSHLGQGGPSTDTQYF. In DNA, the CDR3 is TGCGCCAGCAGCCACCTAGGGCAGGGGGGACCTAGCACAGATACGCAGTATTTT.